This TCR beta chain appears in the sequencing data of a study of blood T cell repertoires in COVID-19. Across the whole study: Both acute and convalescent COVID-19 samples were obtained from the United States, Italy and Spain. Sources were T cells, B-cell-depleted T cells, or PBMCs; the material itself was cDNA or gDNA.

Trimming took off 3 bases at V and 1 base at J, with 6 bases between the two ends. From germline, CDR1 is MNHEY and CDR2 SMNVEV (reference sequence). There are 13 residues in the CDR3. Per the original methods: It was from reference gene primer amplification that nucleated cell counts were estimated. Here immunoSEQ multiplex PCR was the method, and the copy in TCRdb shows in-frame clones only, minus some. V, J and clone size derive from that table, while D and trimming were established from the DNA sequence. The sample shows over 65,000 clones, about 81% of them seen only once. The TCR sequence derives from a human donor in a cohort sampled during active COVID-19. The chain carries TRBV27 and TRBJ1-1; D is undetermined. The sample taken for sequencing was peripheral blood. The CDR3 DNA reads TGTGCCAGCAGTTTGGGAGGGAACACTGAAGCTTTCTTT. It encodes CASSLGGNTEAFF.